Many counts were recorded for the clone carrying this T cell receptor (beta chain). Its target is not known. Germline V lookup: CDR1 SGHAT, CDR2 FQNNGV. Trimming took 5 bases from V and 2 from J; bases not matched to a gene: 10. CDR3 length: 16 amino acids. This sample stems from a study of regulatory T cells in long-lasting Graves disease. Whole-study results and caveats: Tissue studied was limited to peripheral blood, excluding thyroid tissue. Newly diagnosed patients had higher TCR diversity than persistent Graves' patients did. Between persistent patients, about 2,500 public clonotypes were shared, exceeding the roughly 1,000 shared between new patients.

Arm-PCR of CDR3 regions with iRepertoire HTBI primers generated TCR beta libraries. Per the original data handling: Taken together, the samples had 55 to 70 TRBV and some 15 TRBJ segments identified. MiXCR, applied by TCRdb to the multiplex PCR reads, yields one record per CDR3 protein. These V and J calls originate from TCRdb's pipeline instead of the authors' own analysis. The table lists 450,000 or so distinct CDR3 sequences, roughly 22% of them singletons. Time point in this sample: persistent/refractory GD, antithyroid drugs over 5 years with positive TRAb. The TCR library used RNA extracted from PBMCs.

This clonotype was obtained from a female donor with Graves disease. The source material was peripheral blood mononuclear cells (PBMCs), sampled when the disease was refractory, from a patient treated with antithyroid drugs. The chain employs TRBV11-2 and TRBJ2-5, with 8 bases matching TRBD2. The CDR3 DNA sequence: TGTGCCAGCAGCCCACGGAGCGGGGGAGGGCAAGAGACCCAGTACTTC. It translates to CASSPRSGGGQETQYF.